This TCR beta chain was sequenced during a study of T cell repertoires in cytomegalovirus infection. About the research overall: Signatures in public TCR beta sequences pointed to both CMV infection and matching HLA type.

Overall study results and limits: CMV-specific TCR beta clonotypes restricted by HLA-C were the ones dominating the ex vivo response. Based on cumulative public TCR beta family frequency, carriers of CMV plus the relevant HLA were identified.

Via MiXCR, TCRdb re-called the reads, giving one row per CDR3 protein. Counted here are 300,000 to 400,000 distinct CDR3 sequences, more than 8% occurring once; the ten biggest clones make up about 4.5%. This clonotype has more than one count but fewer than ten. Its target is not known. With 4 bases removed from V and 2 bases from J, the gap between germline ends came to 15 bases. Looked up from germline, CDR1 is DFQATT and CDR2 is SNEGSKA (reference sequence). The CDR3 has 15 residues. The TCR sequence derives from a human donor in good health (CMV status not recorded). Some clones in this sample may be carry-over from other donors' samples. Sequencing input: PBMCs. V and J are TRBV20-1 and TRBJ1-3; a possible D gene is TRBD1 (5 bases). The CDR3 nucleotides read TGCAGTGCTATGGGGGAGAGGAGGACTGGAAACACCATATATTTT. This translates into CSAMGERRTGNTIYF.